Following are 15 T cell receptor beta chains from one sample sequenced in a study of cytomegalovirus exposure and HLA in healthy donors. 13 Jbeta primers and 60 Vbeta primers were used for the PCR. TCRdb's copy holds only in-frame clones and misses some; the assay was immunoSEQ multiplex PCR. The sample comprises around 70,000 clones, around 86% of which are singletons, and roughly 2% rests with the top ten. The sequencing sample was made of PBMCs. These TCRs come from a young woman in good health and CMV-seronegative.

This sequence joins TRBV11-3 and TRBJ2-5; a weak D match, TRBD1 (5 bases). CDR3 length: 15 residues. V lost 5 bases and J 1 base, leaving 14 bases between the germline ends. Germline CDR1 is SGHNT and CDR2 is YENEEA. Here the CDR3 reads CASSANRPPQETQYF. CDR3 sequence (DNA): TGTGCCAGCAGCGCAAACAGGCCCCCCCAAGAGACCCAGTACTTC.

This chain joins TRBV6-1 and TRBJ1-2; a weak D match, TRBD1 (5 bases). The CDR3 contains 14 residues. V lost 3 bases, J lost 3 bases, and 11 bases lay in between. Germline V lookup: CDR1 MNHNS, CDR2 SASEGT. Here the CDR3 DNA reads TGTGCCAGCAGTGAGGGGCCGGGGGACTATGGCTACACCTTC. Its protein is CASSEGPGDYGYTF.

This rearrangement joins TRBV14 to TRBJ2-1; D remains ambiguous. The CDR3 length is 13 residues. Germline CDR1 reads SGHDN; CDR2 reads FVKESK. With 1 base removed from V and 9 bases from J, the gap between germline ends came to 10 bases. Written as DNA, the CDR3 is TGTGCCAGCAGCCAAGGACGGTGGAGTGAGCAGTTCTTC. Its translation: CASSQGRWSEQFF.

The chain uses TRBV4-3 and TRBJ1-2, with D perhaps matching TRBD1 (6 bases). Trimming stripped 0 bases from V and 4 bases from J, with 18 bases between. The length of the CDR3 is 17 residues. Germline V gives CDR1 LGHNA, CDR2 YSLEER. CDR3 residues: CASSQDVRGLSSYGYTF. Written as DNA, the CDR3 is TGCGCCAGCAGCCAAGATGTCAGGGGATTATCGAGCTATGGCTACACCTTC.

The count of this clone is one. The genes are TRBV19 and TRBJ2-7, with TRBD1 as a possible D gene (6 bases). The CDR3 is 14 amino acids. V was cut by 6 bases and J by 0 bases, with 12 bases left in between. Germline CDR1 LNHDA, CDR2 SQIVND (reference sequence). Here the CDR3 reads CASSRQESSYEQYF. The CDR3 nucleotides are TGTGCCAGTAGCCGACAGGAGAGCTCCTACGAGCAGTACTTC.

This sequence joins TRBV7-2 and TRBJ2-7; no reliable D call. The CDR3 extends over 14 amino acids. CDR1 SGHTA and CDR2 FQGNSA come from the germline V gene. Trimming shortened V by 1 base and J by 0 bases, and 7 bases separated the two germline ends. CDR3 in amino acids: CASSLDSRSYEQYF. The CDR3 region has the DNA TGTGCCAGCAGCTTAGACTCGCGCTCCTACGAGCAGTACTTC.

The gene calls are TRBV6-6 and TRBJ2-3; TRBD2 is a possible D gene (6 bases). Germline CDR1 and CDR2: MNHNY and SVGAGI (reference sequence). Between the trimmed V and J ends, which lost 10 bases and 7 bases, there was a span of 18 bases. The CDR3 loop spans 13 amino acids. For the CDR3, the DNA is TGTGCCATCGGTGAGGGAGGTATTTATACGCAGTATTTT. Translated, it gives CAIGEGGIYTQYF.

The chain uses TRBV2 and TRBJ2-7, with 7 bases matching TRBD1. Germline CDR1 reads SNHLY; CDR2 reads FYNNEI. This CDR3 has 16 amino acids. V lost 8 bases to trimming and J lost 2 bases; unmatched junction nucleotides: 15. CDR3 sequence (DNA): TGTGCCAGCCGCGAGATAAGGGGGCATGTGACCTACGAGCAGTACTTC. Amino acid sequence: CASREIRGHVTYEQYF.

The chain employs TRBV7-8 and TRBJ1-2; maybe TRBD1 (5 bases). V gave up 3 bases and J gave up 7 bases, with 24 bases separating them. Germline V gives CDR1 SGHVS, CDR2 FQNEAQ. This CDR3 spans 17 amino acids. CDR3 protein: CASSLDHRQRLLGGYTF. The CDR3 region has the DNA TGTGCCAGCAGCTTGGACCACCGACAGAGGCTTTTGGGTGGCTACACCTTC.

CDR3 bases: TGTGCCAGCAGCTCCGGTTTAGATAAGCAGTACTTC. Protein: CASSSGLDKQYF. The rearrangement joins TRBV7-9 to TRBJ2-7, with D hard to call. Trimming stripped 4 bases from V and 8 bases from J, with 12 bases between. CDR1 SEHNR and CDR2 FQNEAQ come from the germline V gene (reference sequence). This CDR3 has 12 residues.

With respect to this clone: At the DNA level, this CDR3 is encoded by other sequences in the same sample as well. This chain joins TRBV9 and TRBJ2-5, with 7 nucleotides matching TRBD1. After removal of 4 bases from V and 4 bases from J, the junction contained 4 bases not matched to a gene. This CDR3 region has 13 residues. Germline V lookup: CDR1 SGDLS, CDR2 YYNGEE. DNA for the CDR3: TGTGCCAGCAGCACAGGGGTGGGAGAGACCCAGTACTTC. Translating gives CASSTGVGETQYF.

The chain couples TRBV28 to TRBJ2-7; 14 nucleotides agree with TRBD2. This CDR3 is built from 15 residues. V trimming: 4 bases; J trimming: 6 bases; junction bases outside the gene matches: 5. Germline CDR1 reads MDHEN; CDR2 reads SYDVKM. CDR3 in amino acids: CASSSTGLAGAEQYF. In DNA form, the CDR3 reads TGTGCCAGCAGTTCTACGGGACTAGCGGGAGCCGAGCAGTACTTC.

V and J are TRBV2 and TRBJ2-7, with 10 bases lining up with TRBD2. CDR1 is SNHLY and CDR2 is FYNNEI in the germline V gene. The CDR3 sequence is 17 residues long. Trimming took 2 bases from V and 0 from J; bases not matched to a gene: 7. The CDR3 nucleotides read TGTGCCAGCAGTGAAACTAGCGGGATGTTGAGCTCCTACGAGCAGTACTTC. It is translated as CASSETSGMLSSYEQYF.

CDR3 nucleotide sequence: TGCGCCAGCAGCTGGTTTGGCGAGGTACAGGGCCTTACCTCCTACAATGAGCAGTTCTTC. It yields the protein CASSWFGEVQGLTSYNEQFF. J is TRBJ2-1 and V is TRBV5-1; D may be TRBD1 (6 bases). From germline, CDR1 is SGHRS and CDR2 YFSETQ. Trimming pared 3 bases from V and 0 bases from J, leaving 25 bases between. The CDR3 consists of 20 residues.

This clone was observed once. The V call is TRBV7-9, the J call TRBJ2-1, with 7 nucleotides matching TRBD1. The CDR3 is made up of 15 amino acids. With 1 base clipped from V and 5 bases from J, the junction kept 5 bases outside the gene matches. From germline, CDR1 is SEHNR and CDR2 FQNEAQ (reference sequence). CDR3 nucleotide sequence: TGTGCCAGCAGCTTAGGTCGACAGGGACACAATGAGCAGTTCTTC. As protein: CASSLGRQGHNEQFF.